These T cell receptor beta chains were read from a single sample in a study of shared clonotypes between healthy human individuals. The repertoire was sequenced with immunoSEQ multiplex PCR; TCRdb's copy has only in-frame clones and lacks some. Seen here are fewer than 650,000 clones, 76% observed once, and the top ten hold 10% to 15%. Sequences were obtained from PBMCs. These TCRs come from a middle-aged woman in good health. Some clones in this sample may be carry-over from other donors' samples. Both conserved end residues are part of each CDR3. The order of the fields is J gene, D gene, V gene, clone size, CDR3 DNA, CDR3 protein. D genes are given only for firm matches. Clone size, where shown, is once, few, many, or a class for clones that have expanded.

TRBJ1-1 | - | TRBV9 | - | TGTGCCAGCAGCGTGGGCCCGAACACTGAAGCTTTCTTT | CASSVGPNTEAFF
TRBJ2-5 | - | TRBV9 | - | TGTGCCAGCAGTTGGGGGGATCGGGAGACCCAGTACTTC | CASSWGDRETQYF
TRBJ1-2 | TRBD1 | TRBV6-5 | - | TGTGCCAGCAGCCCGAACGCCGGGACAGGGAGAGTCTACACCTTC | CASSPNAGTGRVYTF
TRBJ2-2 | - | TRBV5-1 | - | TGCGCCAGCAGCTATGGGCGCGGGGTCGGGGAGCTGTTTTTT | CASSYGRGVGELFF
TRBJ1-5 | TRBD1 | TRBV7-6 | - | TGTGCCAGCAGCTTAAGGGACAGCTGGAATCAGCCCCAGCATTTT | CASSLRDSWNQPQHF
TRBJ2-1 | - | TRBV21-1 | many | TGTGCCAGCGATGAGCGGGAGGACAATGAGCAGTTCTTC | CASDEREDNEQFF
TRBJ2-5 | - | TRBV30 | many | TGTGCCTGGAGCGGGACTCGAGGGGAGACCCAGTACTTC | CAWSGTRGETQYF
TRBJ2-7 | TRBD2 | TRBV7-3 | - | TGTGCCAGCAGCTCGGACGGGACTAGCGCGCAGTACTTC | CASSSDGTSAQYF
TRBJ2-1 | - | TRBV4-1 | many | TGCGCCAGCAGCCAAGTCGCTCGTGAGCAGTTCTTC | CASSQVAREQFF
TRBJ2-5 | TRBD1 | TRBV5-4 | few | TGTGCCAGCAGCTTGGAGGGACAGGATGGAGAGACCCAGTACTTC | CASSLEGQDGETQYF
TRBJ1-2 | - | TRBV4-1 | - | TGCGCCAGCAGCCCCCGCAGTGGCAGGAGCTATGGCTACACCTTC | CASSPRSGRSYGYTF
TRBJ1-3 | - | TRBV4-3 | - | TGCGCCAGCAGCCCCCAGAGCGTCTCTGGAAACACCATATATTTT | CASSPQSVSGNTIYF
TRBJ2-7 | TRBD1 | TRBV11-1 | - | TGTGCCAGCAGCTTAGCCACGTCCCGACAGGGGAAGAACGAGCAGTACTTC | CASSLATSRQGKNEQYF
TRBJ2-5 | - | TRBV6-5 | - | TGTGCCAGCACTGCGGGCTTTCAAGAGACCCAGTACTTC | CASTAGFQETQYF